The T cell receptor (beta chain) under discussion was sequenced for a study of quantifying T cell responses using KT2 cells. Overall study: cDNA was made from DNase-treated RNA using alpha and beta constant primers. Regarding the study as a whole: Very high KT2 spike-in numbers caused saturation in KT2 sequence detection. Input KT2 cell number predicted KT2 alpha and beta sequence counts linearly over several orders of magnitude.

An oligo carrying a UMI was ligated to the cDNA 3' end. First-round PCR used roughly 4 cycles and beta primers RC1.1 and RC1.2 covering TRBC1 and TRBC2. One entry per CDR3 protein, called by TCRdb with MiXCR from the UMI-ligation and nested PCR reads. The sample consists of 39,000 or so distinct CDR3 sequences, more than 15% of them appearing once. Known numbers of the T cell clone KT2 were added to PBMC. Trimming pared 6 bases from V and 1 base from J, leaving 9 bases between. CDR1 is SEHNR and CDR2 is FQNEAQ in the germline V gene (reference sequence). This CDR3 is 13 amino acids long. This clonotype came up a few times. Its specificity is unknown.

Source material: PBMCs spiked with cells of the T cell clone KT2. V gene TRBV7-9 combines with J gene TRBJ1-1; D ambiguous. The receptor was derived from a human donor. The CDR3 is CASRSTANTEAFF. CDR3 in DNA: TGTGCCAGCAGATCCACAGCGAACACTGAAGCTTTCTTT.